The 30 T cell receptor beta chains given below trace back to one sample, sequenced in a study of cytomegalovirus exposure and HLA in healthy donors. It was with 60 Vbeta and 13 Jbeta primers that the PCR ran. TCRdb keeps only in-frame clones here, not all; method: immunoSEQ multiplex PCR. Among around 150,000 clones listed, under 90% were seen once. Sequencing used PBMCs. These receptors originate from a man aged 25-40 years in good health and CMV-seronegative.

The chain combines TRBV7-8 with TRBJ2-5; weak D call: TRBD1 (6 bases). The CDR3 loop spans 15 amino acids. Trimming took off 1 base at V and 5 bases at J, with 14 bases between the two ends. CDR1 SGHVS and CDR2 FQNEAQ come from the germline V gene. The chain's CDR3 is CASSLGLQGTETQYF. In DNA form, the CDR3 reads TGTGCCAGCAGCTTAGGCTTACAGGGTACCGAGACCCAGTACTTC.

V and J are TRBV6-1 and TRBJ1-2; D ambiguous. The germline V gene has CDR1 MNHNS and CDR2 SASEGT. The CDR3 loop spans 12 amino acids. Trimming removed 5 bases at V and 4 bases at J, with 8 bases between. The chain's CDR3 is CASSSTGYGYTF. CDR3 nucleotides: TGTGCCAGCAGTTCGACGGGCTATGGCTACACCTTC.

This clone was found a few times. The chain is built from TRBV9 and TRBJ2-2, with a possible D match to TRBD2 (5 bases). CDR3 length: 13 amino acids. The V and J ends lost 0 bases and 8 bases respectively, with 8 bases between them. Germline-derived CDR1 and CDR2 are SGDLS and YYNGEE. CDR3 nucleotides: TGTGCCAGCAGCGTAGCGGGGAGTGGGGAGCTGTTTTTT. Residues: CASSVAGSGELFF.

A few counts support this clone. The genes are TRBV5-1 and TRBJ2-3; TRBD2 is a possible D gene (6 bases). Germline V CDR1 and CDR2: SGHRS, YFSETQ. The CDR3 consists of 14 residues. V was cut by 4 bases and J by 0 bases, with 9 bases left in between. The chain's CDR3 is CASSNGTSTDTQYF. CDR3 nucleotide sequence: TGCGCCAGCAGCAATGGGACTAGCACAGATACGCAGTATTTT.

The chain is built from TRBV9 and TRBJ2-1; no clear D. The length of the CDR3 is 13 residues. Germline loops: CDR1 SGDLS, CDR2 YYNGEE. With 1 base removed from V and 6 bases from J, the gap between germline ends came to 8 bases. CDR3 in DNA: TGTGCCAGCAGCGTAAACCCACTCAATGAGCAGTTCTTC. Translated, it gives CASSVNPLNEQFF.

The chain uses TRBV27 and TRBJ2-3; D unresolved. V gave up 2 bases and J gave up 0 bases, with 9 bases separating them. Germline CDR1 and CDR2: MNHEY and SMNVEV (reference sequence). The CDR3 totals 15 residues. CDR3 amino acids: CASSLTVPSTDTQYF. The CDR3 region has the DNA TGTGCCAGCAGTTTAACAGTTCCTAGCACAGATACGCAGTATTTT.

This clone was counted only a few times. The gene calls are TRBV6-4 and TRBJ1-2; perhaps TRBD1 as D (5 bases). Germline loops: CDR1 MRHNA, CDR2 SNTAGT. The V gene lost 6 bases and the J gene lost 5 bases, with 13 bases spanning the gap. The CDR3 totals 13 residues. The CDR3 region has the DNA TGTGCCAGCAGGCCGAATGGGGGGTATGGCTACACCTTC. Translating gives CASRPNGGYGYTF.

This sequence joins TRBV28 and TRBJ2-7, with TRBD1 matching 7 bases. V lost 5 bases, J lost 2 bases, and 3 bases stayed unmatched. The CDR3 has 13 amino acids. The germline V gene encodes CDR1 MDHEN and CDR2 SYDVKM. CDR3 coding DNA: TGTGCCAGCAGTACAGGGGAAGCCTACGAGCAGTACTTC. Its translation is CASSTGEAYEQYF. Full variable domain (missing parts from reference TRBV28 and TRBJ2-7): DVKVTQSSRYLVKRTGEKVFLECVQDMDHENMFWYRQDPGLGLRLIYFSYDVKMKEKGDIPEGYSVSREKKERFSLILESASTNQTSMYLCASSTGEAYEQYFGPGTRLTVT.

This rearrangement joins TRBV6-4 to TRBJ2-2; 9 bases line up with TRBD1. Germline V gene lookup returns CDR1 MRHNA and CDR2 SNTAGT. V dropped 6 bases and J dropped 4; count of bases not matched to a gene: 6. This CDR3 comprises 15 residues. The CDR3 DNA follows: TGTGCCAGCAGACGACAGGGGGTGGTCACCGGGGAGCTGTTTTTT. This codes for CASRRQGVVTGELFF.

This clone occurred a few times. V is TRBV2 and J is TRBJ1-1; D is ambiguous. V was shortened by 9 bases and J by 4 bases, with 12 bases between the two germline ends. CDR3 length: 12 amino acids. Germline values: CDR1 SNHLY, CDR2 FYNNEI. CDR3 residues: CASTGEATEAFF. CDR3 nucleotides: TGTGCCAGTACCGGGGAAGCCACTGAAGCTTTCTTT.

The chain couples TRBV27 to TRBJ1-1, with 9 bases aligning to TRBD1. The V and J ends lost 8 bases and 2 bases, in that order; junction bases with no gene match: 18. Germline CDR1 is MNHEY and CDR2 is SMNVEV (reference sequence). CDR3 size: 18 residues. Here the CDR3 DNA reads TGTGCCAGCGCAAGCACCTACACAGGGGGCTACTCTAACACTGAAGCTTTCTTT. It yields the protein CASASTYTGGYSNTEAFF.

This chain connects TRBV7-6 to TRBJ1-6; D is unclear. With 5 bases removed from V and 6 bases from J, the gap between germline ends came to 11 bases. Germline V gives CDR1 SGHVS, CDR2 FNYEAQ. The CDR3 length is 14 residues. The CDR3 loop is CASSLRGSNSPLHF. The CDR3 region has the DNA TGTGCCAGCAGCCTACGGGGATCTAATTCACCCCTCCACTTT.

The V gene is TRBV27, the J gene TRBJ1-6; D call uncertain. Germline CDR1 MNHEY, CDR2 SMNVEV (reference sequence). The V end lost 7 bases, the J end lost 7 bases, and 14 bases lay between the germline ends. This CDR3 has 14 amino acids. DNA of the CDR3: TGTGCCAGCACCCCCCACAGTGGCAATTCACCCCTCCACTTT. Translated, it gives CASTPHSGNSPLHF.

The chain carries TRBV29-1 and TRBJ1-2, with D perhaps TRBD1 (6 bases). V lost 3 bases and J lost 3, with 11 bases in between. This CDR3 has 13 amino acids. Per the germline V gene, CDR1 is SQVTM and CDR2 is ANQGSEA. The CDR3 protein is CSVEGALDYGYTF. In DNA, the CDR3 is TGCAGCGTTGAGGGGGCACTAGACTATGGCTACACCTTC.

The chain recombines TRBV5-1 with TRBJ1-6; D is unresolved. V dropped 0 bases and J dropped 10 bases, with 14 bases sitting between them. Germline V gives CDR1 SGHRS, CDR2 YFSETQ. CDR3 length equals 15 residues. DNA of the CDR3: TGCGCCAGCAGCTTGGAACAGCTACTGACATCACCCCTCCACTTT. Protein product: CASSLEQLLTSPLHF.

The chain employs TRBV7-2 and TRBJ1-3, with 8 bases that match TRBD1. The V segment lost 7 bases and the J segment 9 bases; nucleotides outside the gene matches: 11. From germline, CDR1 is SGHTA and CDR2 FQGNSA. The CDR3 totals 14 residues. CDR3 nucleotide sequence: TGTGCCAGCAACTTCCAGGGGGCTTCCGGCACCATATATTTT. Protein: CASNFQGASGTIYF.

The chain is built from TRBV28 and TRBJ1-2, with D unclear. From germline, CDR1 is MDHEN and CDR2 SYDVKM. The CDR3 spans 13 residues. V gave up 3 bases and J gave up 4 bases, with 9 bases separating them. The DNA for the CDR3 is TGTGCCAGCAGTTTTAACACCCTCTATGGCTACACCTTC. This encodes CASSFNTLYGYTF.

The chain uses TRBV6-6 and TRBJ1-2; D ambiguous. The CDR3 consists of 15 residues. The ends were cut back, 4 bases at V and 2 bases at J, with 14 bases in the middle. Germline values: CDR1 MNHNY, CDR2 SVGAGI (reference sequence). The CDR3 reads CASSSTLGVNYGYTF. Here the CDR3 DNA reads TGTGCCAGCAGTTCGACCCTCGGGGTCAACTATGGCTACACCTTC.

The chain is built from TRBV19 and TRBJ1-1; D not resolved. V was cut by 7 bases and J by 4 bases, with 16 bases left in between. The CDR3 loop spans 14 amino acids. Germline V CDR1 and CDR2: LNHDA, SQIVND (reference sequence). CDR3 sequence reads: CASNLGFGPTEAFF. As DNA, the CDR3 is TGTGCCAGTAACCTAGGATTTGGTCCCACTGAAGCTTTCTTT.

This chain joins TRBV2 and TRBJ1-5; the match to TRBD1 covers 9 bases. This CDR3 spans 16 amino acids. Germline CDR1 is SNHLY and CDR2 is FYNNEI. The J segment lost 0 bases and the V segment lost 4 bases, leaving 4 bases of the junction unmatched. The CDR3 protein is CASSVQGAGSNQPQHF. The CDR3 DNA is TGTGCCAGCAGTGTACAGGGGGCCGGTAGCAATCAGCCCCAGCATTTT.

V gene TRBV10-3 combines with J gene TRBJ2-7, with D possibly TRBD2 on 6 matching bases. The length of the CDR3 is 12 residues. Trimming left V 8 bases short and J 1 base short, with 9 bases between. Looked up from germline, CDR1 is ENHRY and CDR2 is SYGVKD. CDR3 sequence reads: CAIGRDSYEQYF. CDR3 nucleotides: TGTGCCATCGGGCGGGATTCCTACGAGCAGTACTTC.

The V and J genes are TRBV5-1 and TRBJ2-7; D is uncertain. V was pared by 7 bases and J by 2 bases, with 22 bases between. The germline gives CDR1 SGHRS, CDR2 YFSETQ. This CDR3 is 16 amino acids long. CDR3 in DNA: TGCGCCAGCCGGCCCTTTGACCCTTTGCGGACCTACGAGCAGTACTTC. Protein product: CASRPFDPLRTYEQYF.

The chain links TRBV5-1 to TRBJ1-1; TRBD1 is a possible D gene (6 bases). CDR3 length equals 13 residues. Trimming took 4 bases from V and 6 from J, leaving 13 bases between them. CDR1 and CDR2 from the germline V gene are SGHRS and YFSETQ. CDR3 DNA sequence: TGCGCCAGCAGCCCTAGGACAGTTTCTGAAGCTTTCTTT. Translated, it gives CASSPRTVSEAFF.

V usage is TRBV11-3 and J usage is TRBJ2-1; unclear D gene. Trimming cost V 3 bases and J 6 bases, with 12 bases left between them. Looked up from germline, CDR1 is SGHNT and CDR2 is YENEEA. This CDR3 is 14 amino acids long. The CDR3 region is CASSFDTIGNEQFF. DNA of the CDR3: TGTGCCAGCAGCTTTGACACGATCGGCAATGAGCAGTTCTTC.

V and J are TRBV28 and TRBJ2-6; possibly TRBD2 for D (6 bases). Germline loops: CDR1 MDHEN, CDR2 SYDVKM. CDR3 length: 14 amino acids. The V gene lost 6 bases and the J gene lost 4 bases, with 10 bases spanning the gap. CDR3: CASRSGEGANVLTF. CDR3 DNA sequence: TGTGCCAGCAGATCGGGGGAGGGGGCCAACGTCCTGACTTTC.

CDR3 sequence (DNA): TGTGCCACCAGTGAGAGACTAGCGGGAGGGGGAGATACGCAGTATTTT. This codes for CATSERLAGGGDTQYF. This chain links TRBV15 with TRBJ2-3; 14 positions agree with TRBD2. This CDR3 is built from 16 residues. J gave up 5 bases and V 6 bases, and 7 bases lay outside the gene matches. The germline V gene encodes CDR1 LNHNV and CDR2 YYDKDF (reference sequence).

The chain employs TRBV11-2 and TRBJ1-2; 7 nucleotides line up with TRBD1. CDR3 size: 18 residues. The germline CDR1 and CDR2 sequences are SGHAT and FQNNGV. V trimming: 6 bases; J trimming: 3 bases; junction bases outside the gene matches: 19. The CDR3 is CASRSVRGRNGPHYGYTF. The CDR3 DNA is TGTGCCAGCAGATCAGTAAGGGGGCGCAATGGACCCCACTATGGCTACACCTTC.

J is TRBJ2-6 and V is TRBV2; perhaps TRBD1 as D (6 bases). Trimming stripped 11 bases from V and 0 bases from J, with 17 bases between. The CDR3 is 16 amino acids. Per the germline V gene, CDR1 is SNHLY and CDR2 is FYNNEI. CDR3 amino acids: CACYKGTLSGANVLTF. CDR3 nucleotides: TGTGCCTGTTACAAGGGGACACTCTCTGGGGCCAACGTCCTGACTTTC.

The CDR3 here is CASSLTSGGAVDTQYF. For the CDR3, the DNA is TGTGCCAGCAGCCTGACTAGCGGGGGGGCCGTAGATACGCAGTATTTT. The genes are TRBV6-4 and TRBJ2-3; 14 bases match TRBD2. Trimming removed 6 bases from V and 5 bases from J; junction bases left unmatched: 7. CDR3 length equals 16 residues. CDR1 and CDR2 from the germline V gene are MRHNA and SNTAGT.

The chain recombines TRBV27 with TRBJ1-5; 7 nucleotides line up with TRBD1. This CDR3 contains 15 residues. Germline assignment: CDR1 MNHEY and CDR2 SMNVEV (reference sequence). Unmatched junction bases numbered 9, after V lost 7 bases and J lost 3 bases. DNA of the CDR3: TGTGCCAGCAACCCGACAGGGCGGGACAATCAGCCCCAGCATTTT. Protein: CASNPTGRDNQPQHF.